The rows below give T cell receptor beta chains drawn from one sample of a study of cytomegalovirus exposure and HLA in healthy donors. TCRdb's copy holds only in-frame clones and misses some; the assay was immunoSEQ multiplex PCR. The sample has 150,000 to 200,000 clones; about four fifths are singletons. The specimen was PBMCs. These receptor sequences come from a man between 18 and 29 years old in good health and CMV-seronegative. CDR3s include the opening cysteine and the closing phenylalanine or tryptophan. A D gene is named only where the DNA matches it firmly. Size tells how often a clone was seen (once, few, many) or the class of an expanded clone, and some rows leave it out.

CDR3: CASSVEGKLATYEQYF
DNA: TGTGCCAGCAGCGTAGAGGGGAAACTAGCCACCTACGAGCAGTACTTC
size: .
D: .
J: TRBJ2-7
V: TRBV9

CDR3: CASRTSGSHYNEQFF
DNA: TGTGCCAGCAGAACTAGCGGGAGCCACTACAATGAGCAGTTCTTC
size: .
D: TRBD2
J: TRBJ2-1
V: TRBV11-2

CDR3: CSAWDSTPLF
DNA: TGCAGTGCTTGGGACAGCACTCCGCTCTTC
size: once
D: TRBD1
J: TRBJ2-1
V: TRBV20-1

CDR3: CASGLTGQPQHF
DNA: TGTGCTAGTGGCCTCACAGGTCAGCCCCAGCATTTT
size: .
D: .
J: TRBJ1-5
V: TRBV12-5

CDR3: CASSQDVPGIPGNTIYF
DNA: TGCGCCAGCAGCCAAGATGTCCCCGGGATTCCTGGAAACACCATATATTTT
size: .
D: .
J: TRBJ1-3
V: TRBV4-3

CDR3: CASSLGLAGGAEQFF
DNA: TGTGCTAGCAGCTTAGGACTAGCGGGAGGGGCTGAGCAGTTCTTC
size: .
D: TRBD2
J: TRBJ2-1
V: TRBV7-7

CDR3: CASSRDRSGETQYF
DNA: TGTGCCAGCAGTAGGGACAGGAGTGGAGAGACCCAGTACTTC
size: .
D: TRBD1
J: TRBJ2-5
V: TRBV2

CDR3: CASSLAPGLAGDDEQFF
DNA: TGTGCCAGCAGCTTGGCCCCCGGACTAGCGGGGGACGATGAGCAGTTCTTC
size: .
D: TRBD2
J: TRBJ2-1
V: TRBV5-4

CDR3: CASSMDRGMHNEQFF
DNA: TGTGCCAGTAGTATGGACAGGGGGATGCACAATGAGCAGTTCTTC
size: .
D: TRBD1
J: TRBJ2-1
V: TRBV19

CDR3: CANARTGATF
DNA: TGTGCCAATGCTCGGACAGGGGCAACCTTC
size: few
D: TRBD1
J: TRBJ1-2
V: TRBV19

CDR3: CASSLIDRYNEQFF
DNA: TGTGCCAGCAGCTTGATCGACAGGTACAATGAGCAGTTCTTC
size: .
D: .
J: TRBJ2-1
V: TRBV5-4

CDR3: CASSPGNRQLTYGYTF
DNA: TGCGCCAGCAGCCCAGGGAACCGACAGCTTACATATGGCTACACCTTC
size: .
D: .
J: TRBJ1-2
V: TRBV4-3

CDR3: CARLDRDDGNTIYF
DNA: TGTGCCAGGCTGGACAGGGATGATGGAAACACCATATATTTT
size: .
D: TRBD1
J: TRBJ1-3
V: TRBV2

CDR3: CASSEPPGTGRSGANVLTF
DNA: TGTGCCAGCAGTGAACCCCCCGGGACAGGCCGCTCTGGGGCCAACGTCCTGACTTTC
size: .
D: TRBD1
J: TRBJ2-6
V: TRBV6-1

CDR3: CASSKATGGNSPLHF
DNA: TGTGCCAGCAGTAAAGCGACAGGGGGTAATTCACCCCTCCACTTT
size: .
D: TRBD1
J: TRBJ1-6
V: TRBV28

CDR3: CASSLSGLDTQYF
DNA: TGTGCCAGCAGCTTAAGCGGGTTAGATACGCAGTATTTT
size: .
D: .
J: TRBJ2-3
V: TRBV7-3

CDR3: CASSSQTGNSNQPQHF
DNA: TGTGCCAGCAGCTCTCAGACAGGAAATAGCAATCAGCCCCAGCATTTT
size: .
D: .
J: TRBJ1-5
V: TRBV7-8

CDR3: CASSLGAGLYGYTF
DNA: TGTGCCAGCAGCTTAGGGGCAGGGCTATATGGCTACACCTTC
size: .
D: .
J: TRBJ1-2
V: TRBV7-9

CDR3: CASSPGTAIKEQYF
DNA: TGTGCCAGCAGCCCCGGGACAGCCATCAAGGAGCAGTACTTC
size: .
D: TRBD1
J: TRBJ2-7
V: TRBV5-6

CDR3: CASSPDLNSAKNIQYF
DNA: TGCGCCAGCAGCCCTGACTTAAACTCTGCCAAAAACATTCAGTACTTC
size: .
D: .
J: TRBJ2-4
V: TRBV5-1

CDR3: CASSPEPGAYNSPLHF
DNA: TGTGCCAGCTCACCGGAGCCCGGGGCCTATAATTCACCCCTCCACTTT
size: .
D: .
J: TRBJ1-6
V: TRBV18

CDR3: CASSESALTGELFF
DNA: TGCGCCAGCAGTGAGTCGGCCCTCACCGGGGAGCTGTTTTTT
size: .
D: .
J: TRBJ2-2
V: TRBV10-1

CDR3: CASSSSGSHDGYTF
DNA: TGTGCCAGCAGTTCCTCCGGGTCCCACGATGGCTACACCTTC
size: .
D: .
J: TRBJ1-2
V: TRBV6-1

CDR3: CASSVPSTGAIYNEQFF
DNA: TGTGCCAGCAGTGTTCCCTCAACAGGGGCGATCTACAATGAGCAGTTCTTC
size: .
D: TRBD1
J: TRBJ2-1
V: TRBV28

CDR3: CASSQRDRGYEQYF
DNA: TGTGCCAGCAGCCAGAGGGACAGGGGCTACGAGCAGTACTTC
size: .
D: TRBD1
J: TRBJ2-7
V: TRBV4-2

CDR3: CATEEGLNSNQPQHF
DNA: TGTGCCACCGAGGAGGGTCTGAATAGCAATCAGCCCCAGCATTTT
size: few
D: .
J: TRBJ1-5
V: TRBV19

CDR3: CAISETNLGTSGYTF
DNA: TGTGCCATCAGTGAGACAAACCTCGGGACTAGTGGCTACACCTTC
size: .
D: .
J: TRBJ1-2
V: TRBV10-3

CDR3: CATSSSRLAGGLNEQFF
DNA: TGTGCCACCAGCTCGAGCCGACTAGCGGGGGGGCTAAATGAGCAGTTCTTC
size: few
D: TRBD2
J: TRBJ2-1
V: TRBV15

CDR3: CASSLNDRGRPEENTEAFF
DNA: TGTGCCAGCAGCTTAAATGACAGGGGGCGCCCCGAGGAGAACACTGAAGCTTTCTTT
size: .
D: TRBD1
J: TRBJ1-1
V: TRBV11-1

CDR3: CASSNPLERSNEKLFF
DNA: TGTGCCAGCTCGAACCCCCTTGAGAGAAGTAATGAAAAACTGTTTTTT
size: .
D: .
J: TRBJ1-4
V: TRBV19

CDR3: CASSPRRETGEQYF
DNA: TGTGCCAGCTCACCACGAAGGGAGACAGGAGAGCAGTACTTC
size: few
D: .
J: TRBJ2-7
V: TRBV18

CDR3: CASSLSGTGLYEQYF
DNA: TGCGCCAGCAGTCTCTCCGGGACAGGTCTTTACGAGCAGTACTTC
size: .
D: TRBD1
J: TRBJ2-7
V: TRBV5-1

CDR3: CASSQFSGVNTGELFF
DNA: TGTGCCAGCAGTCAGTTTAGCGGGGTGAACACCGGGGAGCTGTTTTTT
size: once
D: TRBD2
J: TRBJ2-2
V: TRBV27

CDR3: CAISDPGRLAHNEQFF
DNA: TGTGCCATCAGTGACCCGGGCCGACTAGCCCACAATGAGCAGTTCTTC
size: .
D: TRBD2
J: TRBJ2-1
V: TRBV10-3

CDR3: CASSIGGTTTGTQYF
DNA: TGTGCCAGTAGTATAGGAGGGACAACGACTGGGACCCAGTACTTC
size: .
D: .
J: TRBJ2-5
V: TRBV19

CDR3: CASNRGGNTGELFF
DNA: TGTGCCAGCAACCGGGGGGGGAACACCGGGGAGCTGTTTTTT
size: .
D: TRBD2
J: TRBJ2-2
V: TRBV7-6

CDR3: CASSAQGQTTYEQYF
DNA: TGTGCCAGCAGTGCTCAGGGACAGACGACCTACGAGCAGTACTTC
size: .
D: TRBD1
J: TRBJ2-7
V: TRBV2

CDR3: CAWGRQGRDEQYF
DNA: TGTGCCTGGGGGCGACAGGGGCGCGACGAGCAGTACTTC
size: .
D: TRBD1
J: TRBJ2-7
V: TRBV5-4

CDR3: CASSLARNTEAFF
DNA: TGCGCCAGCAGCTTGGCCCGGAACACTGAAGCTTTCTTT
size: .
D: .
J: TRBJ1-1
V: TRBV5-1

CDR3: CASRAVDFVYGYTF
DNA: TGTGCCAGCAGGGCGGTTGATTTCGTCTATGGCTACACCTTC
size: .
D: .
J: TRBJ1-2
V: TRBV2

CDR3: CASTPTSGTYEQYF
DNA: TGTGCCTCCACCCCCACTAGCGGTACCTACGAGCAGTACTTC
size: .
D: TRBD2
J: TRBJ2-7
V: TRBV10-3

CDR3: CASSLGSGVTEAFF
DNA: TGCGCCAGCAGCTTGGGTTCAGGGGTTACTGAAGCTTTCTTT
size: .
D: .
J: TRBJ1-1
V: TRBV5-1

CDR3: CASSQDRSQTYEQYF
DNA: TGCGCCAGCAGCCAAGATCGGAGTCAGACCTACGAGCAGTACTTC
size: .
D: .
J: TRBJ2-7
V: TRBV4-1

CDR3: CASSLERTGNSPLHF
DNA: TGTGCCAGCAGCTTAGAACGGACAGGGAATTCACCCCTCCACTTT
size: .
D: TRBD1
J: TRBJ1-6
V: TRBV7-2

CDR3: CASSSETSGAYEQYF
DNA: TGTGCCAGCAGCTCCGAGACTAGCGGGGCGTACGAGCAGTACTTC
size: .
D: TRBD2
J: TRBJ2-7
V: TRBV7-6

CDR3: CAWGRVNTEAFF
DNA: TGTGCCTGGGGGCGGGTGAACACTGAAGCTTTCTTT
size: few
D: .
J: TRBJ1-1
V: TRBV30

CDR3: CASSDPGATPPSTDTQYF
DNA: TGTGCCAGCAGTGATCCAGGGGCAACCCCCCCCTCCACAGATACGCAGTATTTT
size: .
D: .
J: TRBJ2-3
V: TRBV2

CDR3: CASRSNGLAGEPYNEQFF
DNA: TGTGCAAGTCGCTCGAACGGACTAGCGGGGGAGCCCTACAATGAGCAGTTCTTC
size: .
D: .
J: TRBJ2-1
V: TRBV12-2

CDR3: CASSQAGEGYTF
DNA: TGCGCCAGCAGCCAAGCGGGGGAGGGCTACACCTTC
size: .
D: .
J: TRBJ1-2
V: TRBV4-1

CDR3: CASSPSVTGAQPQHF
DNA: TGTGCCAGCAGCCCCTCGGTTACAGGGGCTCAGCCCCAGCATTTT
size: once
D: TRBD1
J: TRBJ1-5
V: TRBV4-2